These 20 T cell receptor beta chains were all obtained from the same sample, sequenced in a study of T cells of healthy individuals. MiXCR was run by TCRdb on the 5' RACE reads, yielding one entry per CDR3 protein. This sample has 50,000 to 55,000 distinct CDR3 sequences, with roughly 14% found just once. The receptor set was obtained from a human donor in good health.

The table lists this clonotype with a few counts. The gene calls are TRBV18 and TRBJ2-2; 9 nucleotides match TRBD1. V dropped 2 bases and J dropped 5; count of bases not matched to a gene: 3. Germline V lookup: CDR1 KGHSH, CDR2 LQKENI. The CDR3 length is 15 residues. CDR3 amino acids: CASSPNRGPTGELFF. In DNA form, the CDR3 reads TGTGCCAGCTCACCAAACAGGGGGCCGACCGGGGAGCTGTTTTTT.

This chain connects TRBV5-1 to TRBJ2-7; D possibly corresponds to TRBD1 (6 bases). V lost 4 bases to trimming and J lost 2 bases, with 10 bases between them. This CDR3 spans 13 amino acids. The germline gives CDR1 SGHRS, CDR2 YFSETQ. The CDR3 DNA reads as TGCGCCAGCAGCCCGGACAGACCCTACGAGCAGTACTTC. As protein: CASSPDRPYEQYF.

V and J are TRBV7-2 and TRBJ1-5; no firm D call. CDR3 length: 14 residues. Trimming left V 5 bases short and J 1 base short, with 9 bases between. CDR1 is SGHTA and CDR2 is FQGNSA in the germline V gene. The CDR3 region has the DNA TGTGCCAGCAGCCCCTTTCGGAGCAATCAGCCCCAGCATTTT. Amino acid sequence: CASSPFRSNQPQHF.

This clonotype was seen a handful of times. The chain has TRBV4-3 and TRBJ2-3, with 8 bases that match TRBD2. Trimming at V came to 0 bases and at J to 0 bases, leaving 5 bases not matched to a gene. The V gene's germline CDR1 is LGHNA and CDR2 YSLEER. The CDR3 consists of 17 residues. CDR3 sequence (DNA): TGCGCCAGCAGCCAAGAAAAGGAGCGGGAGAGCACAGATACGCAGTATTTT. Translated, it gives CASSQEKERESTDTQYF.

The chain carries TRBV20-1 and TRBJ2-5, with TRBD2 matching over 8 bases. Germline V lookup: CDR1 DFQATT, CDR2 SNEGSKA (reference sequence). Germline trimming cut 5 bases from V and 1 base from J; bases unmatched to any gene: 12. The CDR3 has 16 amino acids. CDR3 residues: CSAQTSGGGFQETQYF. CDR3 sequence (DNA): TGCAGTGCTCAAACTAGCGGAGGGGGTTTCCAAGAGACCCAGTACTTC.

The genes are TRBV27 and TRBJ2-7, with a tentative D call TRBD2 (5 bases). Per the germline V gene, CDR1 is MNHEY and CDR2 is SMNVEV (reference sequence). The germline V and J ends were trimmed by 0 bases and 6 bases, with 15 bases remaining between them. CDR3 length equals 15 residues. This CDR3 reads CASSLSSGRPGEQYF. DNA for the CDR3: TGTGCCAGCAGTTTATCGAGCGGCCGCCCGGGCGAGCAGTACTTC.

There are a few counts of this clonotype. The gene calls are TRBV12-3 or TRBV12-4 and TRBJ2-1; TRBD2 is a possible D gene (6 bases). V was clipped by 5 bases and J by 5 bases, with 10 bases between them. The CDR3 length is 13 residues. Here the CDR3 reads CASSPPGDNEQFF. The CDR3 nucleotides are TGTGCCAGCAGTCCCCCGGGGGACAATGAGCAGTTCTTC.

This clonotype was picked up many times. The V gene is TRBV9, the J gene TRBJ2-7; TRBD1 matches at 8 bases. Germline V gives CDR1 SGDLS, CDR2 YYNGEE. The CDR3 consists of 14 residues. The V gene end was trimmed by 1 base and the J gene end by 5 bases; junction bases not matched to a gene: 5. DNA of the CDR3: TGTGCCAGCAGCGTACTGGACAGGGAGCACGAGCAGTACTTC. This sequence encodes CASSVLDREHEQYF.

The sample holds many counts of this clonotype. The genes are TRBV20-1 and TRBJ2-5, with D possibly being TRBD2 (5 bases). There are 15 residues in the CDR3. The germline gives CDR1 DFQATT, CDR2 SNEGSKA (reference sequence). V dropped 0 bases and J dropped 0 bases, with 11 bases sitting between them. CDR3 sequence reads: CSARDPSWYQETQYF. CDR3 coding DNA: TGCAGTGCTAGAGATCCTAGCTGGTACCAAGAGACCCAGTACTTC.

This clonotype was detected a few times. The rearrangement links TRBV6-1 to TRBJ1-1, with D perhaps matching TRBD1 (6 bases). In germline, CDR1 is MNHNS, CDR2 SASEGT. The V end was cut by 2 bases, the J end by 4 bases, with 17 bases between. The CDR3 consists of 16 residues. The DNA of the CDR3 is TGTGCCAGCAGTGAACGCGGGCGGCAGGGGACCACTGAAGCTTTCTTT. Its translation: CASSERGRQGTTEAFF.

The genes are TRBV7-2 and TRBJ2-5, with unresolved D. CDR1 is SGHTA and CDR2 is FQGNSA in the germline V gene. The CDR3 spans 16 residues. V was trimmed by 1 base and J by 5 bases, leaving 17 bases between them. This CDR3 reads CASSLDRASPGETQYF. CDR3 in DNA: TGTGCCAGCAGCTTAGATAGGGCTAGTCCTGGGGAGACCCAGTACTTC.

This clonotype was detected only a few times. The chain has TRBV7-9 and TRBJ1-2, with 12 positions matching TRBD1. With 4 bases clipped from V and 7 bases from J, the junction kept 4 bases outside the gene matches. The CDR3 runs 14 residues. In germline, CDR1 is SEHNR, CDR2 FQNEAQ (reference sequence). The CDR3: CASSWGQGAIGYTF. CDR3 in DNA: TGTGCCAGCAGCTGGGGACAGGGGGCCATTGGCTACACCTTC.

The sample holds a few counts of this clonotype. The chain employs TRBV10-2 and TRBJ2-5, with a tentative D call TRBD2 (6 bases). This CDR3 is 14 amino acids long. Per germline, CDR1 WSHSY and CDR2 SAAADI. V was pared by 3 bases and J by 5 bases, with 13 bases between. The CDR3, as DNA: TGCGCCAGCAGTGATCGGGAGCGAAGTGAGACCCAGTACTTC. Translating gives CASSDRERSETQYF.

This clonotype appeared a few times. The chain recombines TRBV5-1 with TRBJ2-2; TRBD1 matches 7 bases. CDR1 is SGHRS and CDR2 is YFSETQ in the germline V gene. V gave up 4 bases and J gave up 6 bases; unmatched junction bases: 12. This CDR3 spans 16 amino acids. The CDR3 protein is CASSQAQGSGAGELFF. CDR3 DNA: TGCGCCAGCAGCCAAGCACAGGGGTCGGGCGCCGGGGAGCTGTTTTTT. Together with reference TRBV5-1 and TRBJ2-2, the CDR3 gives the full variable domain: KAGVTQTPRYLIKTRGQQVTLSCSPISGHRSVSWYQQTPGQGLQFLFEYFSETQRNKGNFPGRFSGRQFSNSRSEMNVSTLELGDSALYLCASSQAQGSGAGELFFGEGSRLTVL.

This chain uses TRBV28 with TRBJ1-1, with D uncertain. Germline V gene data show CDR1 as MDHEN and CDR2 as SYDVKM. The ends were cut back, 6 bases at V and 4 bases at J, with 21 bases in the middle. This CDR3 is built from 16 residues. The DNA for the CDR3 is TGTGCCAGCAGCTCGGACCCGCCGGGAAGCGGCACTGAAGCTTTCTTT. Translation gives CASSSDPPGSGTEAFF.

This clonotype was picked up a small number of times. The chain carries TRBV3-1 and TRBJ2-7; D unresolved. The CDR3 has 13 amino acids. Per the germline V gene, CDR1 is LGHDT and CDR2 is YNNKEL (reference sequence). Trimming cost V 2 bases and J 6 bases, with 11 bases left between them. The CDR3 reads CASSQILNSEQYF. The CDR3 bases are TGTGCCAGCAGCCAAATTCTGAATTCCGAGCAGTACTTC.

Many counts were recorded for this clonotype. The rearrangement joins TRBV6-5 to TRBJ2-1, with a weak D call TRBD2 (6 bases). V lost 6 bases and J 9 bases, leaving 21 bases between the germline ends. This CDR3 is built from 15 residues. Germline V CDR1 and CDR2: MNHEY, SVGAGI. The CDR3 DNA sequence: TGTGCCAGCAGCAAGGCGGGACGGGGATGGGGTGAGCAGTTCTTC. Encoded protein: CASSKAGRGWGEQFF.

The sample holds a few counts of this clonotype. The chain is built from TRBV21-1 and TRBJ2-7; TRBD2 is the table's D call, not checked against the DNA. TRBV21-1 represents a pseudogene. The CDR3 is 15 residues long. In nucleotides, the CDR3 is TGTGCCAGCAGCAAAGACCTAGCGGGAGGGAGGGAGCAGTACTTC. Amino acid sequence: CASSKDLAGGREQYF.

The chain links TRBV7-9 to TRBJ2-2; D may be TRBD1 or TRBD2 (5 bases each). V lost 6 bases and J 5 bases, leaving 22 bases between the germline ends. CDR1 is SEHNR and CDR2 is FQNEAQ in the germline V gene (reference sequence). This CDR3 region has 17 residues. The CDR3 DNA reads TGTGCCAGCAGTCCCGGGACCCCGGGGAGAGGAACCGGGGAGCTGTTTTTT. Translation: CASSPGTPGRGTGELFF.

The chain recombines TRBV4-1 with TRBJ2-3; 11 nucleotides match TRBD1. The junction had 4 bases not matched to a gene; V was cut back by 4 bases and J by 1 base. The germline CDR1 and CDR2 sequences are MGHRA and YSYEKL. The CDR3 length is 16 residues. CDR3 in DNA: TGCGCCAGCAGCCTTGGACAGGGGGCCGGCACAGATACGCAGTATTTT. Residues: CASSLGQGAGTDTQYF.